A single sample gave rise to the 18 T cell receptor beta chains below, sequenced in a study of T cells in localized non-small cell lung cancer. Assay: immunoSEQ multiplex PCR; the TCRdb copy retains only in-frame clones and omits some. Of more than 2,500 clones in the sample, less than 30% are singletons; the top ten hold approximately 20%. The sequencing used lung tumor tissue, collected before any cancer treatment. The source of these receptors is a man aged 40-75 years with stage I lung adenocarcinoma.

The chain links TRBV5-1 to TRBJ2-3, with 7 bases identical to TRBD1. The germline CDR1 and CDR2 sequences are SGHRS and YFSETQ. CDR3 size: 16 residues. V lost 4 bases, J lost 6 bases, and 14 bases stayed unmatched. CDR3 region: CASSLGQSYLGDTQYF. The CDR3, as DNA: TGCGCCAGCAGCCTGGGACAGTCCTATCTCGGGGATACGCAGTATTTT.

The chain has TRBV7-2 and TRBJ1-4, with a tentative D call TRBD1 (5 bases). Per germline, CDR1 SGHTA and CDR2 FQGNSA. The CDR3 spans 13 residues. The V end lost 2 bases, the J end lost 7 bases, and 8 bases lay between the germline ends. In DNA form, the CDR3 reads TGTGCCAGCAGCTTACGGGGGGGTGAAAAACTGTTTTTT. Protein product: CASSLRGGEKLFF. The whole variable domain, filled in from reference TRBV7-2 and TRBJ1-4, reads GAGVSQSPSNKVTEKGKDVELRCDPISGHTALYWYRQSLGQGLEFLIYFQGNSAPDKSGLPSDRFSAERTGGSVSTLTIQRTQQEDSAVYLCASSLRGGEKLFFGSGTQLSVL.

V usage is TRBV7-8 and J usage is TRBJ2-7; no clear D gene. The CDR3 extends over 13 amino acids. Germline V lookup: CDR1 SGHVS, CDR2 FQNEAQ. Trimming shortened V by 0 bases and J by 6 bases, and 9 bases separated the two germline ends. The CDR3 protein is CASSLARVSEQYF. The DNA of the CDR3 is TGTGCCAGCAGCTTAGCCCGAGTGTCCGAGCAGTACTTC.

In this sample, this clone turned up once. V and J are TRBV25-1 and TRBJ1-3, with D perhaps TRBD1 (5 bases). From germline, CDR1 is MGHDK and CDR2 SYGVNS. The CDR3 has 12 residues. V lost 6 bases to trimming and J lost 14 bases, with 17 bases between them. DNA of the CDR3: TGTGCCAGCAGCGTTGGGGACGCCCTTGTATATTTT. Its protein is CASSVGDALVYF.

V usage is TRBV14 and J usage is TRBJ2-5, with TRBD1 matching over 7 bases. V was clipped by 3 bases and J by 5 bases; unmatched bases: 9. Germline CDR1 is SGHDN and CDR2 is FVKESK. The CDR3 runs to 15 residues. The CDR3 sequence: CASSQARQGWETQYF. CDR3 sequence (DNA): TGTGCCAGCAGCCAGGCAAGACAGGGATGGGAGACCCAGTACTTC.

This clone was detected a few times. This chain links TRBV28 with TRBJ1-4; D is uncertain. The CDR3 contains 13 residues. Trimming removed 7 bases at V and 6 bases at J, with 12 bases between. Germline loops: CDR1 MDHEN, CDR2 SYDVKM. This chain's CDR3 is CASTVVGDEKLFF. Written as DNA, the CDR3 is TGTGCCAGCACCGTTGTGGGTGATGAAAAACTGTTTTTT.

The chain has TRBV30 and TRBJ2-5; TRBD1 agrees at 7 bases. The CDR3 is made up of 12 amino acids. Germline loops: CDR1 GTSNPN, CDR2 SVGIG (reference sequence). V lost 2 bases and J lost 9; bases outside the gene matches: 6. The CDR3 DNA reads as TGTGCCTGGAGTAGGGGGCCGCCCCCCCAGTACTTC. Translation gives CAWSRGPPPQYF.

This clone was detected a few times. The chain recombines TRBV11-3 with TRBJ1-4, with a weak D call TRBD1 (6 bases). In germline, CDR1 is SGHNT, CDR2 YENEEA. V shed 1 base and J shed 4 bases, with 16 bases lying between them. This CDR3 spans 17 amino acids. The CDR3: CASSLGSGGAGNEKLFF. CDR3 nucleotide sequence: TGTGCCAGCAGCTTAGGCTCCGGGGGCGCGGGTAATGAAAAACTGTTTTTT.

This clone occurred a few times. CDR3 amino acids: CASRVTIKIRDTQYF. In DNA, the CDR3 is TGTGCCAGCAGGGTCACTATCAAGATTAGAGATACGCAGTATTTT. The rearrangement joins TRBV6-8 to TRBJ2-3; D is undetermined. CDR1 and CDR2 (germline): MNHGY, SAAAGT. The CDR3 extends over 15 amino acids. V was pared by 6 bases and J by 5 bases, with 18 bases between.

This chain connects TRBV11-3 to TRBJ2-7; D is ambiguous. This CDR3 is built from 15 residues. V was clipped by 7 bases and J by 0 bases, with 16 bases between them. CDR1 is SGHNT, CDR2 YENEEA, per germline. DNA for the CDR3: TGTGCCAGCACCTCCAACCGGGCCAGCTCCTACGAGCAGTACTTC. It is translated as CASTSNRASSYEQYF.

The chain couples TRBV6-8 to TRBJ1-2, with a possible D match to TRBD1 (6 bases). The CDR3 spans 13 residues. V was shortened by 5 bases and J by 5 bases, with 12 bases between the two germline ends. Germline V gene data show CDR1 as MNHGY and CDR2 as SAAAGT. The CDR3 DNA sequence: TGTGCCAGCAGTGAGGGGGGAGGGTATGGCTACACCTTC. This translates into CASSEGGGYGYTF.

This clone has just a few counts. The CDR3 loop is CASKAIMGYEQYF. CDR3 bases: TGTGCCAGCAAAGCGATTATGGGCTACGAGCAGTACTTC. This chain uses TRBV6-8 with TRBJ2-7; D gene unclear. V was trimmed by 7 bases and J by 3 bases, leaving 13 bases between them. CDR1 is MNHGY, CDR2 SAAAGT, per germline. The CDR3 loop spans 13 amino acids.

The genes are TRBV11-3 and TRBJ2-3; the match to TRBD2 covers 9 bases. From germline, CDR1 is SGHNT and CDR2 YENEEA. J lost 3 bases, V lost 5 bases, and 15 bases had no gene match. The CDR3 loop spans 18 amino acids. CDR3 sequence: CASSLTRGGGGATDTQYF. CDR3 sequence (DNA): TGTGCCAGCAGCCTCACCAGAGGAGGCGGGGGGGCTACAGATACGCAGTATTTT.

This chain uses TRBV29-1 with TRBJ2-3, with D maybe TRBD2 (6 bases). Germline assignment: CDR1 SQVTM and CDR2 ANQGSEA. Deletions cut 3 bases from V and 2 bases from J, with 12 bases between. This CDR3 is 14 amino acids long. The CDR3 nucleotides are TGCAGCGTTGATGAAGCGGGCGCCACAGATACGCAGTATTTT. Translated: CSVDEAGATDTQYF.

The sample holds a few counts of this clone. The chain recombines TRBV1 with TRBJ2-7; whether TRBD2, the table's D call, matches the DNA was not checked. TRBV1 is designated a pseudogene. CDR3 length: 14 amino acids. CDR3 in DNA: TGCGCCAGCAGCCACTCCGGGGTAGAGTACGAGCAGTACTTC. Its translation: CASSHSGVEYEQYF.

This clone has only a few counts. The rearrangement joins TRBV12-5 to TRBJ2-2; possible D gene TRBD1, 6 bases. This CDR3 spans 12 amino acids. Per the germline V gene, CDR1 is LGHNT and CDR2 is FRNRAP. The CDR3: CASRTVPGELFF. In DNA, the CDR3 is TGTGCCAGTCGGACAGTTCCCGGGGAGCTGTTTTTT.

The V call is TRBV5-1, the J call TRBJ1-1; 8 nucleotides align to TRBD1. This CDR3 comprises 15 residues. From germline, CDR1 is SGHRS and CDR2 YFSETQ. J was trimmed by 1 base and V by 0 bases; bases with no gene match: 2. The DNA of the CDR3 is TGCGCCAGCAGCTTGGACGGACAGGGGAACACTGAAGCTTTCTTT. Its protein product is CASSLDGQGNTEAFF.

Relative to its sample, this clone is medium-sized. This chain joins TRBV4-1 and TRBJ2-7, with 11 positions matching TRBD2. Germline V gives CDR1 MGHRA, CDR2 YSYEKL. There are 14 residues in the CDR3. V gave up 5 bases and J gave up 4 bases; unmatched junction bases: 4. CDR3 residues: CASSTLAGDYEQYF. CDR3 coding DNA: TGCGCCAGCAGCACACTAGCGGGAGATTACGAGCAGTACTTC.